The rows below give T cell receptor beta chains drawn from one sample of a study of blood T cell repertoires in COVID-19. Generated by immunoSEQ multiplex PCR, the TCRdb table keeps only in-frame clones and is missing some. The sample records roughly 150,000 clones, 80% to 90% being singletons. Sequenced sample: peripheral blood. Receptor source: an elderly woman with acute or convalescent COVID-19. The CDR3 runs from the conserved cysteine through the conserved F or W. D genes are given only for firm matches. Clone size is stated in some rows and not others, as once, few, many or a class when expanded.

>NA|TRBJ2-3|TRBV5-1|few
CASSSDGDFTDTQYF
TGCGCCAGCAGCTCCGACGGGGACTTCACGGATACGCAGTATTTT
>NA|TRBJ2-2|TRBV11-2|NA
CASRALAPTGELFF
TGTGCCAGCCGAGCTCTAGCGCCCACCGGGGAGCTGTTTTTT
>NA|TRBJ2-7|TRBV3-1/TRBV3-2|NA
CASSQGQAYEQYF
TGTGCCAGCAGCCAAGGGCAGGCCTACGAGCAGTACTTC
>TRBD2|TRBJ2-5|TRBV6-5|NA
CASSYTLSGGQETQYF
TGTGCCAGCAGTTACACCTTAAGCGGGGGCCAAGAGACCCAGTACTTC
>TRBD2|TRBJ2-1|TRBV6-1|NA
CASSDWTVTSGHSYNEQFF
TGTGCCAGCAGTGATTGGACGGTTACTAGCGGACACTCCTACAATGAGCAGTTCTTC
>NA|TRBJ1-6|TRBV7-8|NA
CASSWGGEVSYNSPLHF
TGTGCCAGCAGCTGGGGGGGAGAGGTCTCCTATAATTCACCCCTCCACTTT
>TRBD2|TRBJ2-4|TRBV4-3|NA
CASSQRPSGRAIAKNIQYF
TGCGCCAGCAGCCAAAGGCCTAGCGGGAGGGCTATCGCCAAAAACATTCAGTACTTC
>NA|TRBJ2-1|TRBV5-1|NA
CATRPGTQNEQFF
TGCGCCACCCGACCCGGGACTCAGAATGAGCAGTTCTTC
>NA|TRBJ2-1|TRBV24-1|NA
CATERAGGGNEQFF
TGTGCCACGGAAAGGGCAGGGGGAGGCAATGAGCAGTTCTTC
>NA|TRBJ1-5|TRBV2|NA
CASRGTGPNQPQHF
TGTGCCAGCAGGGGGACTGGCCCCAATCAGCCCCAGCATTTT
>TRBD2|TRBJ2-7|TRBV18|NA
CASSPLAGVSYEQYF
TGTGCCAGCTCACCCTTAGCGGGGGTGTCCTACGAGCAGTACTTC
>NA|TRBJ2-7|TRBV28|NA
CASSLDSFFSYEQYF
TGTGCCAGCAGTTTAGACAGTTTTTTCTCCTACGAGCAGTACTTC
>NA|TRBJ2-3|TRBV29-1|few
CSVDPPARADTQYF
TGCAGCGTTGATCCTCCAGCCAGGGCGGATACGCAGTATTTT
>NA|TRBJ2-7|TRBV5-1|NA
CASSFTSPPYEQYF
TGCGCCAGCAGCTTCACTAGTCCCCCCTACGAGCAGTACTTC
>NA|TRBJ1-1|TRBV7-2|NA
CASSFKSMNTEAFF
TGTGCCAGCAGCTTTAAGAGCATGAACACTGAAGCTTTCTTT
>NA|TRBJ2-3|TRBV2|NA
CASSLRTGHTDTQYF
TGTGCCAGCAGCCTACGCACAGGGCACACAGATACGCAGTATTTT
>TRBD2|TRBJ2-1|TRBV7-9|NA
CASSRSGGLYNEQFF
TGTGCCAGCAGCCGAAGCGGGGGACTCTACAATGAGCAGTTCTTC
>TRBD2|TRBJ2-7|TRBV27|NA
CASRRERSYEQYF
TGTGCCAGCAGGCGGGAGAGATCCTACGAGCAGTACTTC
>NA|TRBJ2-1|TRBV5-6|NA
CASYRPSSYNEQFF
TGTGCCAGTTACAGGCCCTCCTCCTACAATGAGCAGTTCTTC
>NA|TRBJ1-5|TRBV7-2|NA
CASSLALARYSNQPQHF
TGTGCCAGCAGCTTAGCCCTCGCACGGTATAGCAATCAGCCCCAGCATTTT
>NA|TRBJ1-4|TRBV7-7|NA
CASSLDRNEKLFF
TGTGCCAGCAGCTTAGACAGAAATGAAAAACTGTTTTTT
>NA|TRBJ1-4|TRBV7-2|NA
CASSGAGTNEKLFF
TGTGCCAGCAGCGGAGCGGGGACTAATGAAAAACTGTTTTTT
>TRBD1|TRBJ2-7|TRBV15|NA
CATSRRTGQGANHGDEQYF
TGTGCCACCAGCAGACGGACGGGACAGGGGGCGAATCATGGGGACGAGCAGTACTTC
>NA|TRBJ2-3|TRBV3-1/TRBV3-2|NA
CASSPREGTDTQYF
TGTGCCAGCAGCCCGAGGGAGGGCACAGATACGCAGTATTTT
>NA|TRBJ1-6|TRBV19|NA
CASSRPQGNNSPLHF
TGTGCCAGTAGCAGACCTCAGGGGAATAATTCACCCCTCCACTTT
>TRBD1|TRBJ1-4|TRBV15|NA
CATSILRTGPEKLFF
TGTGCCACCAGCATTCTTAGGACAGGGCCTGAAAAACTGTTTTTT
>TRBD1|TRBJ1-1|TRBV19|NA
CASSIDRGGTEAFF
TGTGCCAGTAGTATCGACAGGGGGGGGACTGAAGCTTTCTTT
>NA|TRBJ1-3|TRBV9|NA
CASSGDRNIGNTIYF
TGTGCCAGCAGCGGTGACAGGAACATTGGAAACACCATATATTTT
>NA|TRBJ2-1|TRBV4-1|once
CASSQGTDFSYNEQFF
TGCGCCAGCAGCCAAGGAACGGACTTCTCCTACAATGAGCAGTTCTTC
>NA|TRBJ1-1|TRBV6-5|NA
CASRGAVITEAFF
TGTGCCAGCAGGGGGGCAGTGATCACTGAAGCTTTCTTT
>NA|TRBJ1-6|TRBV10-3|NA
CATGESYSVGSPLHF
TGTGCCACCGGGGAGAGCTACTCGGTCGGGTCACCCCTCCACTTT
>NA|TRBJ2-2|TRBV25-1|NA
CASSELSERELFF
TGTGCCAGCAGTGAATTAAGTGAGAGGGAGCTGTTTTTT
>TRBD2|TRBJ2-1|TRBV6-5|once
CASRPSGSGINEQFF
TGTGCCAGCAGGCCTAGCGGGAGTGGAATAAATGAGCAGTTCTTC
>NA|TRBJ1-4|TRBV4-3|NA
CASSQVSSNEKLFF
TGCGCCAGCAGCCAAGTGTCTTCTAATGAAAAACTGTTTTTT
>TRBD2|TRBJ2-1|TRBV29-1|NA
CSVGGPGLSYNEQFF
TGCAGCGTTGGGGGCCCGGGACTATCCTACAATGAGCAGTTCTTC
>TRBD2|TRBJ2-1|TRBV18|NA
CASSPREGGNEQFF
TGTGCCAGCTCACCCAGGGAGGGAGGGAATGAGCAGTTCTTC
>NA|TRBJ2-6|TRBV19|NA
CASSTRGPGANVLTF
TGTGCCAGTAGTACCCGCGGGCCTGGGGCCAACGTCCTGACTTTC
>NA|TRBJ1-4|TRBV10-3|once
CAIQRSRGDEKLFF
TGTGCCATCCAGAGGTCCAGGGGTGATGAAAAACTGTTTTTT
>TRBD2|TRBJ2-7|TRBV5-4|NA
CASSLALAGGEQYF
TGTGCCAGCAGCTTGGCTCTAGCGGGAGGCGAGCAGTACTTC
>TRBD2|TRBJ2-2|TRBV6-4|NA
CASSVGLAENTGELFF
TGTGCCAGCAGCGTGGGACTAGCGGAGAACACCGGGGAGCTGTTTTTT
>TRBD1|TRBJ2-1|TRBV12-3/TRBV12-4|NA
CASSKQGAGEQFF
TGTGCCAGCAGCAAACAGGGGGCAGGTGAGCAGTTCTTC
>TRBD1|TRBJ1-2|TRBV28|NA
CASSLEPGQVSGYTF
TGTGCCAGCAGTTTAGAACCGGGACAGGTTTCTGGCTACACCTTC
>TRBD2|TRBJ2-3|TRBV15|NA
CATSRDRGLAGYTDTQYF
TGTGCCACCAGCAGAGATCGGGGACTAGCGGGCTACACAGATACGCAGTATTTT